The TCR beta chain under discussion was sequenced for a study of tumor and adjacent non-tumor tissue in lung cancer. The template was RNA from unsorted bulk tissue. Distant lung tissue was collected more than 3 cm away from the tumor edge. As for this clonotype: The antigen is undetermined.

TCRbeta libraries were built with three rounds of nested PCR, modified from ARM-PCR. In TCRdb, the multiplex PCR reads were re-called with MiXCR into one record per CDR3 protein. This table holds 40,000 to 60,000 distinct CDR3 sequences, 64% found once. This CDR3 region has 13 residues. V was shortened by 8 bases and J by 2 bases, with 15 bases between the two germline ends. Germline V gene lookup returns CDR1 DFQATT and CDR2 SNEGSKA (reference sequence). Findings of the study overall: Patients with more diverse tumor TCRs had worse survival. In normal lung, the top 100 clones were significantly more dominant than in tumor.

The sequence was obtained from a woman aged 70-85 years with non-small cell lung cancer. This chain links TRBV20-1 with TRBJ1-1; D is uncertain. Sequences were obtained from distant non-tumor lung tissue. In DNA, the CDR3 is TGCAGTACTAAACCAAATACAAACACTGAAGCTTTCTTT. It is translated as CSTKPNTNTEAFF.